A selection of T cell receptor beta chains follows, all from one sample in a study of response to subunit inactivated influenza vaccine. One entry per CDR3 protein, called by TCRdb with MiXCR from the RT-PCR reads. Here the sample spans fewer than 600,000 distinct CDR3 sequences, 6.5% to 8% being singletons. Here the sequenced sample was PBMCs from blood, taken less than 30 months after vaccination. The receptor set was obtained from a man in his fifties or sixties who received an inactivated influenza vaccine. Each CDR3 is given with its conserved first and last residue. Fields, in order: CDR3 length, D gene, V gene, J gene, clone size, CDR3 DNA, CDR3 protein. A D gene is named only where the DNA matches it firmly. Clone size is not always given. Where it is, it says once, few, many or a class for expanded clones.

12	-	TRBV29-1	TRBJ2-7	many	TGCAGCGTTGTACAGGGAGGCTACGAGCAGTACTTC	CSVVQGGYEQYF
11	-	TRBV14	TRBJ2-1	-	TGTGCCAGCAGCCAAACCTACGGGCAGTTCTTC	CASSQTYGQFF
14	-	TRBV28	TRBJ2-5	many	TGTGCCAGCGGTTCGGGCCAACTCCCAGAGACCCAGTACTTC	CASGSGQLPETQYF
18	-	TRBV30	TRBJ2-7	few	TGTGCCTGGAGAGGAACACAGGGCTCGAGAAGGTCATCCTACGAGCAGTACTTC	CAWRGTQGSRRSSYEQYF
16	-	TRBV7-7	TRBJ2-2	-	TGTGCCAGCAGCCCTCGGGCCCCCGGGAACACCGGGGAGCTGTTTTTT	CASSPRAPGNTGELFF
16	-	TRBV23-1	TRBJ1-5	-	TGCGCCAGCAGTCATCCCCGGGACACTAGCAATCAGCCCCAGCATTTT	CASSHPRDTSNQPQHF
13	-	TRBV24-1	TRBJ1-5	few	TGTGCCACCAGTGATGCGGCTAAACAGCCCCAGCATTTT	CATSDAAKQPQHF
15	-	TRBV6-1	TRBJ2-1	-	TGTGCCAGCAGTGGTTATGGGGGGGCTCTATCCGGGCAGTTCTTC	CASSGYGGALSGQFF
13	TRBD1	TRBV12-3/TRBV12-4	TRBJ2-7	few	TGTGCCAGCAGTTATCCGGGACAGGGCGAGCAGTACTTC	CASSYPGQGEQYF
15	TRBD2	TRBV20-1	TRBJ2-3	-	TGCAGTGCTAGAGATCCAGCGGGGCCGGGAGATACGCAGTATTTT	CSARDPAGPGDTQYF
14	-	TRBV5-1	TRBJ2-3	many	TGCGCCAGCAGCTTGGCCTATGGCACAGATACGCAGTATTTT	CASSLAYGTDTQYF
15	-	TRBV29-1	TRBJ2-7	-	TGCAGCGTGACGCGACCGGACAGCCGCTCCTACGAGCAGTACTTC	CSVTRPDSRSYEQYF
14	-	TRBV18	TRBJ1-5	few	TGTGCCAGCTCAGCCGGATACGGCGATCAGCCCCAGCATTTT	CASSAGYGDQPQHF
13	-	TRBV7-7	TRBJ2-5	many	TGTGCCAGCAGTTTAGGCGGGTTAGAGACCCAGTACTTC	CASSLGGLETQYF
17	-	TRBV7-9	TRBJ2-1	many	TGTGCCAGCAGCCCCATGATTCAACTAGGCGCCTACAATGAGCAGTTCTTC	CASSPMIQLGAYNEQFF
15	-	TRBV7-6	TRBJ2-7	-	TGTGCCAGCAGCTTAGCCCACCGGGGGACCTACGAGCAGTACTTC	CASSLAHRGTYEQYF
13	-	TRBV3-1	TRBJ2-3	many	TGTGCCAGCAGCTTCAAAACCACAGATACGCAGTATTTT	CASSFKTTDTQYF
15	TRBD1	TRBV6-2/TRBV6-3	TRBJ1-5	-	TGTGCCAGCAGCTTGGACAGGGGGCTCTATCAGCCCCAGCATTTT	CASSLDRGLYQPQHF
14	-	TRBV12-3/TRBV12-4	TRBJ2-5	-	TGTGCCAGCAGAACGGACAGTTACCAAGAGACCCAGTACTTC	CASRTDSYQETQYF
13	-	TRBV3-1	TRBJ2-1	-	TGTGCCAGCAGTCCGAACAAGTACAATGAGCAGTTCTTC	CASSPNKYNEQFF
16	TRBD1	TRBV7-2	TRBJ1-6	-	TGTGCCAGCAGCTTGACGCGCTGGACAGGGGGTTCACCCCTCCACTTT	CASSLTRWTGGSPLHF
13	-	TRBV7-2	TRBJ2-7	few	TGTGCCAGCAGCTTTGCGACCTCCTACGAGCAGTACTTC	CASSFATSYEQYF
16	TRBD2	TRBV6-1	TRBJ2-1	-	TGTGCCACCAGCCTAATGTCTAGCGGACCATACAATGAGCAGTTCTTC	CATSLMSSGPYNEQFF
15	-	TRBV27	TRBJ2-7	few	TGTGCCAGCAGTTTATCGGTGGGCCTCGGGTACGAGCAGTACTTC	CASSLSVGLGYEQYF
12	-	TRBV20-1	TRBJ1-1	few	TGCAGTGCTAATCCTGGGGGGGTTGAAGCTTTCTTT	CSANPGGVEAFF